These T cell receptor beta chains were read from a single sample in a study of blood T cell repertoires in COVID-19. Profiled with immunoSEQ multiplex PCR; TCRdb holds only in-frame clones, not every one. The sample shows under 250,000 clones, more than 75% of them seen only once. Sequencing was performed on peripheral blood. Source of these receptors: a woman aged 60-75 years who had recovered from COVID-19. CDR3s include the opening cysteine and the closing phenylalanine or tryptophan. D genes are given only for firm matches. The size of a clone is reported for some rows only, either as once, few or many, or as a class for expanded clones.

>-|TRBV5-1|TRBD1|TRBJ1-2
TGCGCCAGCAGCTCCACAGGGGGCAGTGGCTACACCTTC
CASSSTGGSGYTF
>-|TRBV9|-|TRBJ2-1
TGTGCCAGCAGCTCCCCGACAGGTTTATGGGGCGAGCAGTTCTTC
CASSSPTGLWGEQFF
>-|TRBV7-7|-|TRBJ2-5
TGTGCTAGCAGCTTAAATCGTTTCGATGGGGGGTACCAAGAGACCCAGTACTTC
CASSLNRFDGGYQETQYF
>-|TRBV28|-|TRBJ1-4
TGTGCCAGCAGAAAGACAGGTTCTAATGAAAAACTGTTTTTT
CASRKTGSNEKLFF
>-|TRBV2|-|TRBJ2-5
TGTGCCAGCAGTACTCGAGAGACCCAGTACTTC
CASSTRETQYF
>-|TRBV11-1|TRBD1|TRBJ2-7
TGTGCCAGCAGCCCCATCGACCGGACAGGGGGCTACGAGCAGTACTTC
CASSPIDRTGGYEQYF
>-|TRBV7-2|TRBD2|TRBJ2-1
TGTGCCAGCAGCTCGCAGCCGACTAGCGTGACGGAGCAGTTCTTC
CASSSQPTSVTEQFF
>-|TRBV2|TRBD1|TRBJ2-1
TGCGGGACAGCCGAAACCTCCTACAATGAGCAGTTCTTC
CGTAETSYNEQFF
>-|TRBV4-1|TRBD1|TRBJ2-5
TGCGCCAGCAGCCATCCGGACAGGGGTTTGTCAGAGACCCAGTACTTC
CASSHPDRGLSETQYF
>-|TRBV9|-|TRBJ1-2
TGTGCCAGCAGCGTAGACGGGGGTTATGCTGATGGCTACACCTTC
CASSVDGGYADGYTF
>few|TRBV4-2|TRBD2|TRBJ2-5
TGTGCCAGCAGCCCCTTCGCGTCTAGCGGGGGGGCCACAGAGACCCAGTACTTC
CASSPFASSGGATETQYF
>-|TRBV5-1|TRBD1|TRBJ2-2
TGCGCCAGCAGCTTATCGGACAGGCAGAACACCGGGGAGCTGTTTTTT
CASSLSDRQNTGELFF
>once|TRBV9|-|TRBJ2-1
TGTGCCAGCAGCTTCCGACTGGCAAGCTCCTACAATGAGCAGTTCTTC
CASSFRLASSYNEQFF
>few|TRBV12-5|TRBD1|TRBJ1-2
TGTGCTAGTGGACCGGACAGGGCCTATGGCTACACCTTC
CASGPDRAYGYTF
>few|TRBV15|-|TRBJ1-6
TGTGCCACCAGCAGTTCCGGGACATTTGATAATTCACCCCTCCACTTT
CATSSSGTFDNSPLHF
>-|TRBV9|-|TRBJ1-3
TGTGCCAGCAGCGTAGGTACAGGGCCGGGAAACACCATATATTTT
CASSVGTGPGNTIYF
>-|TRBV12-3/TRBV12-4|-|TRBJ1-6
TGTGCCAGCAGAAAGGGGTTTTCACCCCTCCACTTT
CASRKGFSPLHF
>-|TRBV29-1|TRBD1|TRBJ2-3
TGCAGCGAACAGGGGGCGGGCGGCACAGATACGCAGTATTTT
CSEQGAGGTDTQYF
>-|TRBV28|-|TRBJ2-5
TGTGCCAGCAGTCCGATCATCCCAGTACAAGAGACCCAGTACTTC
CASSPIIPVQETQYF
>few|TRBV28|TRBD2|TRBJ2-7
TGTGCCAGCAGAAGGACTAGCGGGACCTACGAGCAGTACTTC
CASRRTSGTYEQYF
>-|TRBV6-2/TRBV6-3|TRBD1|TRBJ2-7
TGTGCCAGCAGCCTAGGGGGCATCTACGAGCAGTACTTC
CASSLGGIYEQYF
>-|TRBV5-1|TRBD1|TRBJ2-1
TGCGCCAGCAGCTTGACGACAGGGCCAACGTACAATGAGCAGTTCTTC
CASSLTTGPTYNEQFF
>few|TRBV18|TRBD1|TRBJ2-2
TGTGCCAGCTCAACAGGGGATCTGACCGGGGAGCTGTTTTTT
CASSTGDLTGELFF
>-|TRBV5-5|TRBD1|TRBJ1-5
TGTGCCAGCAGCTTGCAGGGGGCTAGTAATCAGCCCCAGCATTTT
CASSLQGASNQPQHF
>-|TRBV11-1|TRBD1|TRBJ2-2
TGTGCCAGCAGCTTACAGGGGGCAGGGACCGGGGAGCTGTTTTTT
CASSLQGAGTGELFF
>-|TRBV20-1|TRBD2|TRBJ2-7
TGCAGTGTGGGGGGGGCCTACGAGCAGTACTTC
CSVGGAYEQYF
>-|TRBV5-1|-|TRBJ2-5
TGCGCCAGCAGCCCGCAGGGGTCCGGCTCGGAGACCCAGTACTTC
CASSPQGSGSETQYF
>-|TRBV7-3|-|TRBJ1-2
TGTGCCAGCAGCTTAGTTCGACAGCCTGACTATGGCTACACCTTC
CASSLVRQPDYGYTF
>-|TRBV21-1|-|TRBJ2-3
TGTGCCAGCAGCAAAATTCGCGGGGGGTACACAGATACGCAGTATTTT
CASSKIRGGYTDTQYF
>once|TRBV9|-|TRBJ2-1
TGTGCCAGCAGCGCCCCGTTTAGGGGCTCCTACAATGAGCAGTTCTTC
CASSAPFRGSYNEQFF
>-|TRBV28|-|TRBJ2-7
TGTGCCAGCAGTTCCCTGAGACACCTGAGCTCCTACGAGCAGTACTTC
CASSSLRHLSSYEQYF
>-|TRBV9|TRBD2|TRBJ2-7
TGTGCCAGCAGCGTAGTTCCTAGCGGGGATTACGAGCAGTACTTC
CASSVVPSGDYEQYF
>once|TRBV6-2/TRBV6-3|TRBD2|TRBJ2-5
TGTGCCAGCAGCCCTACCGGACGGGGCGGGGGGGCCTATGAGACCCAGTACTTC
CASSPTGRGGGAYETQYF
>-|TRBV27|-|TRBJ2-1
TGTGCCAGCAGCAGCAACAGGGTCTCCTACAATGAGCAGTTCTTC
CASSSNRVSYNEQFF
>-|TRBV7-2|-|TRBJ2-3
TGTGCCAGCAGCCCAGGGGCGGGGGCAGATACGCAGTATTTT
CASSPGAGADTQYF
>-|TRBV19|-|TRBJ1-1
TGTGCCATTTGGAACGACATGAACACTGAAGCTTTCTTT
CAIWNDMNTEAFF
>-|TRBV7-3|-|TRBJ2-6
TGTGCCAGCAGCTCCGCAGGTCAGACCTCTGGGGCCAACGTCCTGACTTTC
CASSSAGQTSGANVLTF
>-|TRBV2|-|TRBJ2-2
TGTGCCAGCAGCCCCGGCCCGGGTTACACCGGGGAGCTGTTTTTT
CASSPGPGYTGELFF
>-|TRBV12-3/TRBV12-4|-|TRBJ2-3
TGTGCCAGCAGTATGCGTGGAGATACGCAGTATTTT
CASSMRGDTQYF
>-|TRBV18|TRBD1|TRBJ2-7
TGTGCCAGCTCACAGCGGACAGGGGGCTACGAGCAGTACTTC
CASSQRTGGYEQYF
>-|TRBV5-6|-|TRBJ2-7
TGTGCCAGCAGCCGCGGTGTCCCCTACGAGCAGTACTTC
CASSRGVPYEQYF
>-|TRBV7-9|TRBD1|TRBJ1-5
TGTGCCAGCAGCTCCTGGACAGGGGGCGGCAATCAGCCCCAGCATTTT
CASSSWTGGGNQPQHF
>-|TRBV19|-|TRBJ1-2
TGTGCCAGTAGTGCGGGGGCAGCCTATGGCTACACCTTC
CASSAGAAYGYTF
>-|TRBV6-2/TRBV6-3|-|TRBJ1-2
TGTGCCAGCAGCCCTTGGCGGGGGGGCCCAGGTGAATATGGCTACACCTTC
CASSPWRGGPGEYGYTF
>-|TRBV5-5|-|TRBJ2-4
TGTGCCAGCAGCTTGGAGCCCCGGGTCGACATTCAGTACTTC
CASSLEPRVDIQYF
>-|TRBV28|-|TRBJ2-7
TGTGCCAGCAGTTTGGGCGGGGCGCAGTCCTACGAGCAGTACTTC
CASSLGGAQSYEQYF
>-|TRBV21-1|-|TRBJ2-2
TGTGCCAGCAGCCCCCGGGACAGGGTCACCGGGGAGCTGTTTTTT
CASSPRDRVTGELFF
>-|TRBV7-9|TRBD2|TRBJ2-3
TGTGCCAGCAGCTTGCCCCGGGGGGGACCTAACACAGATACGCAGTATTTT
CASSLPRGGPNTDTQYF
>-|TRBV6-5|TRBD1|TRBJ1-1
TGTGCCAGCAGTTACTCGGGTGGACAGGGAGAAACTGAAGCTTTCTTT
CASSYSGGQGETEAFF